Listed here are 14 T cell receptor beta chains from one sample, sequenced in a study of post-analysis software for immune sequencing data. General study points: Higher frequency in patients than in controls was seen for roughly five TRBV segments, with TRBV5-6, TRBV5-1 and TRBV20-1 among them.

TCR beta cDNA libraries had unique molecular identifiers. TCRdb processed the PCR reads anew with MiXCR; each CDR3 protein has one entry. Here the sample spans a few hundred thousand distinct CDR3 sequences, approximately 39% being singletons. Their antigens remain unidentified. The sequencing sample was made of blood. Receptor source: a girl aged 2 to 10 with multiple sclerosis.

V usage is TRBV21-1 and J usage is TRBJ2-7. TRBV21-1 represents a pseudogene. The CDR3 length is 16 residues. CDR3 in amino acids: CASSKVRSGTVYEQYF. DNA for the CDR3: TGTGCCAGCAGCAAAGTCCGGTCGGGTACTGTCTACGAGCAGTACTTC.

The sample holds a few counts of this clonotype. V gene TRBV20-1 combines with J gene TRBJ1-5; D gene ambiguous. The germline V gene has CDR1 DFQATT and CDR2 SNEGSKA (reference sequence). The CDR3 has 13 residues. The germline V and J ends were trimmed by 0 bases and 7 bases, with 10 bases remaining between them. CDR3 protein: CSARDGFYQPQHF. Here the CDR3 DNA reads TGCAGTGCTAGAGATGGGTTCTACCAGCCCCAGCATTTT.

The chain combines TRBV18 with TRBJ2-3, with TRBD2 matching over 10 bases. The CDR3 spans 18 residues. Germline CDR1 is KGHSH and CDR2 is LQKENI. The junction had 10 bases not matched to a gene; V was cut back by 2 bases and J by 2 bases. The CDR3 spells CASSPVSILAGNTDTQYF. The CDR3 DNA reads as TGTGCCAGCTCACCAGTCTCGATACTAGCGGGGAACACAGATACGCAGTATTTT.

This clonotype was observed a handful of times. J is TRBJ1-1 and V is TRBV11-2; D gene ambiguous. V lost 7 bases, J lost 13 bases, and 16 bases lay in between. CDR3 length equals 11 residues. CDR1 is SGHAT and CDR2 is FQNNGV in the germline V gene. The CDR3 DNA sequence: TGTGCCAGCACCCTTACTCTCATCGGTTTCTTT. The encoded protein is CASTLTLIGFF.

This clonotype was found a few times. The V gene is TRBV4-2, the J gene TRBJ2-5, with D possibly matching TRBD1 (6 bases). The CDR3 has 13 residues. With 7 bases removed from V and 3 bases from J, the gap between germline ends came to 12 bases. Germline loops: CDR1 LGHNA, CDR2 YNFKEQ. The CDR3 reads CASTARGKETQYF. CDR3 DNA: TGTGCCAGCACGGCTAGGGGGAAAGAGACCCAGTACTTC.

CDR3 in amino acids: CSALSVWYNSPLHF. The CDR3 DNA reads TGCAGTGCTCTGTCAGTCTGGTATAATTCACCCCTCCACTTT. This chain links TRBV20-1 with TRBJ1-6; D uncertain. Germline CDR1 DFQATT, CDR2 SNEGSKA (reference sequence). V dropped 5 bases and J dropped 4 bases, with 12 bases sitting between them. The CDR3 has 14 residues.

J is TRBJ2-5 and V is TRBV29-1; 7 bases are a match to TRBD1. Germline V lookup: CDR1 SQVTM, CDR2 ANQGSEA. The CDR3 has 12 residues. V gave up 6 bases and J gave up 1 base; unmatched junction bases: 2. The CDR3 DNA sequence: TGCAGCGTCCAGGGGGTCCAAGAGACCCAGTACTTC. This gives the protein CSVQGVQETQYF. The full variable domain, completed using reference TRBV29-1 and TRBJ2-5, is SAVISQKPSRDICQRGTSLTIQCQVDSQVTMMFWYRQQPGQSLTLIATANQGSEATYESGFVIDKFPISRPNLTFSTLTVSNMSPEDSSIYLCSVQGVQETQYFGPGTRLLVL.

The chain joins TRBV6-5 to TRBJ2-1; 10 positions agree with TRBD2. V dropped 2 bases and J dropped 7; count of bases not matched to a gene: 8. The CDR3 contains 16 residues. The V gene's germline CDR1 is MNHEY and CDR2 SVGAGI. CDR3 coding DNA: TGTGCCAGCAGTTACGCGGGACTAGCGCACGGGAATGAGCAGTTCTTC. Amino acid sequence: CASSYAGLAHGNEQFF.

J is TRBJ2-1 and V is TRBV20-1; D is undetermined. The J call is doubtful: the DNA matches TRBJ2-7 better. Per germline, CDR1 DFQATT and CDR2 SNEGSKA (reference sequence). This CDR3 contains 11 residues. The CDR3 spells CSATGYNEQYF. For the CDR3, the DNA is TGCAGTGCTACTGGCTACAATGAGCAGTACTTC.

V and J are TRBV27 and TRBJ2-7; TRBD2 matches at 9 bases. V was clipped by 0 bases and J by 5 bases; unmatched bases: 5. The CDR3 covers 15 residues. Per the germline V gene, CDR1 is MNHEY and CDR2 is SMNVEV (reference sequence). For the CDR3, the DNA is TGTGCCAGCAGTTTATCTAGCGGGAGTATCCACGAGCAGTACTTC. Translation: CASSLSSGSIHEQYF.

At least ten counts were recorded for this clonotype. The chain joins TRBV20-1 to TRBJ1-5; TRBD1 matches 7 bases. Germline V gene data show CDR1 as DFQATT and CDR2 as SNEGSKA (reference sequence). The trim removed 5 bases at V and 4 bases at J, leaving 8 bases unmatched. The CDR3 runs to 14 residues. This CDR3 is CSAYSQGVNQPQHF. In nucleotides, the CDR3 is TGCAGTGCTTATTCTCAGGGGGTTAATCAGCCCCAGCATTTT.

The chain combines TRBV27 with TRBJ2-1; D not certain. There are 12 residues in the CDR3. Germline values: CDR1 MNHEY, CDR2 SMNVEV (reference sequence). Trimming took 6 bases from V and 9 from J, leaving 12 bases between them. The CDR3 region is CASSSSVGEQFF. DNA of the CDR3: TGTGCCAGCAGCTCCTCCGTGGGTGAGCAGTTCTTC.

The rearrangement uses TRBV7-2 and TRBJ2-3, with 8 bases fitting TRBD1. Trimming took 2 bases from V and 0 from J; bases not matched to a gene: 1. Germline V gene sequence: CDR1 SGHTA, CDR2 FQGNSA. The CDR3 is 15 residues long. The CDR3 DNA reads as TGTGCCAGCAGCTTACAGGGGGCTAGCACAGATACGCAGTATTTT. Protein product: CASSLQGASTDTQYF.

This clonotype has more than one count but fewer than ten. As DNA, the CDR3 is TGTGCCAGCAGCGCAGGGGTTCGGGGCAATGAGCAGTTCTTC. It yields the protein CASSAGVRGNEQFF. The chain employs TRBV7-8 and TRBJ2-1; D perhaps matches TRBD1 (6 bases). The CDR3 is 14 amino acids. Germline CDR1 is SGHVS and CDR2 is FQNEAQ. V lost 5 bases, J lost 6 bases, and 14 bases lay in between.